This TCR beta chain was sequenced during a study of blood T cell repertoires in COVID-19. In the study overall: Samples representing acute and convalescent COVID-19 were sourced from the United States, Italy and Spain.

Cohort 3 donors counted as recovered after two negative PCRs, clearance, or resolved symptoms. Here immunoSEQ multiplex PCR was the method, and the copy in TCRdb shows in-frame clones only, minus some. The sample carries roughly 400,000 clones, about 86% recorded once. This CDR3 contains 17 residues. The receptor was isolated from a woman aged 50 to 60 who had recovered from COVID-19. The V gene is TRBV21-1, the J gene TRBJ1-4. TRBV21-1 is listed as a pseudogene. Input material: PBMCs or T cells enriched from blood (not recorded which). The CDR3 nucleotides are TGTGCCAGCAGCGGGGCGGGGGCGACCTTCGCTAATGAAAAACTGTTTTTT. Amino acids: CASSGAGATFANEKLFF.